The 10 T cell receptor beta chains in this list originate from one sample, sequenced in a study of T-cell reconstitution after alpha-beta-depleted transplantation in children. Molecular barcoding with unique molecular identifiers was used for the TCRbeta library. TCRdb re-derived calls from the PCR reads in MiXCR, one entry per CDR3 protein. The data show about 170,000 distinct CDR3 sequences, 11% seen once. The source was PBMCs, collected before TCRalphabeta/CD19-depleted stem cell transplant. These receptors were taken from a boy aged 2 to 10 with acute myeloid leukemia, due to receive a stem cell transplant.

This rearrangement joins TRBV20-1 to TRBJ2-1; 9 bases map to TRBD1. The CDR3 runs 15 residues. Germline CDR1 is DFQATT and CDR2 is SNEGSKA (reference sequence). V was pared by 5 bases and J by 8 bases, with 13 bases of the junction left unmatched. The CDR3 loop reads CSARLGTGILDEQFF. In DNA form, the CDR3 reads TGCAGTGCTCGCCTCGGGACAGGGATTCTGGATGAGCAGTTCTTC.

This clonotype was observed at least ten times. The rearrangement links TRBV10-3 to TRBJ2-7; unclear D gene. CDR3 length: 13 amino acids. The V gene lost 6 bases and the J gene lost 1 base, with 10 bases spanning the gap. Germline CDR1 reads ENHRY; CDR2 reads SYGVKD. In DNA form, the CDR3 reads TGTGCCATCAGGGGTAGAGATTCCTACGAGCAGTACTTC. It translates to CAIRGRDSYEQYF.

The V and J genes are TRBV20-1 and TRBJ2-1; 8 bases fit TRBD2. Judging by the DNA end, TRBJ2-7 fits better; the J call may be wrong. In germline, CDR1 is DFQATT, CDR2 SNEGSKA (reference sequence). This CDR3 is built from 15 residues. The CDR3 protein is CSARGLAGTYNEQYF. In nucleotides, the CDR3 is TGCAGTGCTAGAGGGCTAGCGGGTACTTACAATGAGCAGTACTTC.

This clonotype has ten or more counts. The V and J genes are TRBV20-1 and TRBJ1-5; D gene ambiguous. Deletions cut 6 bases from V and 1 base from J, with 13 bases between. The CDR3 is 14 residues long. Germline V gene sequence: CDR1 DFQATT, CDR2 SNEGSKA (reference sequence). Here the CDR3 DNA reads TGCAGTGCCATCCCCGGGCCAAGCAATCAGCCCCAGCATTTT. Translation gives CSAIPGPSNQPQHF.

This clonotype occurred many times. In nucleotides, the CDR3 is TGTGCCAGTACGTCGACAGGACATGCTGGAAACACCATATATTTT. This codes for CASTSTGHAGNTIYF. The chain couples TRBV19 to TRBJ1-3, with D possibly matching TRBD1 (6 bases). There are 15 residues in the CDR3. Looked up from germline, CDR1 is LNHDA and CDR2 is SQIVND (reference sequence). Trimming removed 7 bases from V and 2 bases from J, with 15 bases in between.

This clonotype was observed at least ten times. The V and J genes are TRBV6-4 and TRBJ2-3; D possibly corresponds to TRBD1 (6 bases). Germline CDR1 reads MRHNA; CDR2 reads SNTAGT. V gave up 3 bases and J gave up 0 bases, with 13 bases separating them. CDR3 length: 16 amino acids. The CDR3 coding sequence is TGTGCCAGCAGTGATAGTGCAGGGGAAAGCACAGATACGCAGTATTTT. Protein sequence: CASSDSAGESTDTQYF.

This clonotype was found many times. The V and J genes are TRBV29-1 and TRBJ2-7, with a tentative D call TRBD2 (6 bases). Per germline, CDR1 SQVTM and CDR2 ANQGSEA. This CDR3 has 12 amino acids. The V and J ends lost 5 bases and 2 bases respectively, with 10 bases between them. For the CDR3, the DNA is TGCAGCGTTAGAGGCGGGACCTACGAGCAGTACTTC. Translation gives CSVRGGTYEQYF.

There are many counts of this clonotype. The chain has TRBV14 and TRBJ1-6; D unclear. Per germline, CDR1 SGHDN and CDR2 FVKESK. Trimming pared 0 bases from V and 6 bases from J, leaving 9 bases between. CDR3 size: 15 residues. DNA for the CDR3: TGTGCCAGCAGCCAAGAGAACCTGAGTAATTCACCCCTCCACTTT. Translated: CASSQENLSNSPLHF. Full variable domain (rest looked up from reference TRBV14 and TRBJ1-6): EAGVTQFPSHSVIEKGQTVTLRCDPISGHDNLYWYRRVMGKEIKFLLHFVKESKQDESGMPNNRFLAERTGGTYSTLKVQPAELEDSGVYFCASSQENLSNSPLHFGNGTRLTVT.

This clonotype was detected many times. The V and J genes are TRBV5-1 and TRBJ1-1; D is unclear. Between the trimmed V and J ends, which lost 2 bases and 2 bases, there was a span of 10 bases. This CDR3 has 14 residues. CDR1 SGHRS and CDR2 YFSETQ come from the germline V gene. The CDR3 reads CASSFGPGNTEAFF. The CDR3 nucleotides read TGCGCCAGCAGCTTCGGTCCTGGTAACACTGAAGCTTTCTTT.

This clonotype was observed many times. The CDR3 region is CASSFVVRNEQFF. CDR3 bases: TGTGCCAGCAGCTTTGTAGTGCGGAATGAGCAGTTCTTC. This sequence joins TRBV7-8 and TRBJ2-1, with D uncertain. CDR3 size: 13 residues. Germline V gene data show CDR1 as SGHVS and CDR2 as FQNEAQ. Trimming shortened V by 3 bases and J by 7 bases, and 10 bases separated the two germline ends.